This entry lists 5 T cell receptor beta chains sequenced from one sample in a study of memory CD4+ T cells and cytomegalovirus serostatus. The sort gate was single viable CD3+CD4+CD8-CD45RO+ cells for memory CD4+ T cells. Data came from immunoSEQ multiplex PCR; TCRdb stores just in-frame clones and leaves some out. In the table there are about 60,000 clones, about 74% of which are singletons. The sequencing sample was made of memory CD4+ T cells from blood. All receptors derive from an adult in good health and CMV-seronegative.

This clone appeared a single time. V gene TRBV14 combines with J gene TRBJ2-5, with 16 bases fitting TRBD2. Germline V lookup: CDR1 SGHDN, CDR2 FVKESK. V lost 4 bases and J lost 4; bases outside the gene matches: 9. CDR3 length: 18 amino acids. The CDR3 is CASSPGTSGGGLRETQYF. CDR3 nucleotides: TGTGCCAGCAGCCCCGGGACTAGCGGGGGGGGACTCCGAGAGACCCAGTACTTC.

The V call is TRBV15, the J call TRBJ2-2; 9 bases match TRBD2. Germline V gene sequence: CDR1 LNHNV, CDR2 YYDKDF (reference sequence). This CDR3 is built from 17 residues. Trimming at V came to 0 bases and at J to 6 bases, leaving 8 bases not matched to a gene. The CDR3 DNA reads TGTGCCACCAGCAGAGATCGGTCTAGCGGGATCGCCGGGGAGCTGTTTTTT. Protein product: CATSRDRSSGIAGELFF.

The chain employs TRBV9 and TRBJ1-1, with 10 bases fitting TRBD1. The CDR3 length is 17 residues. J gave up 4 bases and V 3 bases, and 12 bases lay outside the gene matches. In germline, CDR1 is SGDLS, CDR2 YYNGEE. The CDR3 sequence: CASSARDRGFWGTEAFF. In nucleotides, the CDR3 is TGTGCCAGCAGCGCCCGGGACAGGGGTTTCTGGGGCACTGAAGCTTTCTTT.

For the CDR3, the DNA is TGTGCCAGCAGCTTAGCGGGTCGGGGACCTGAGCAGTTCTTC. This codes for CASSLAGRGPEQFF. The chain employs TRBV13 and TRBJ2-1, with D perhaps assigned TRBD1 or TRBD2 (5 bases each). Trimming left V 1 base short and J 9 bases short, with 13 bases between. CDR1 is PRHDT and CDR2 is FYEKMQ in the germline V gene (reference sequence). The CDR3 covers 14 residues.

In DNA form, the CDR3 reads TGCGCCAGCAGCCCCCCGGACAGGGTCGGCACTGAAGCTTTCTTT. It encodes CASSPPDRVGTEAFF. V and J are TRBV5-1 and TRBJ1-1, with 8 bases aligning to TRBD1. With 4 bases clipped from V and 4 bases from J, the junction kept 9 bases outside the gene matches. The CDR3 runs to 15 residues. The germline V gene has CDR1 SGHRS and CDR2 YFSETQ. The variable domain in full, with the rest retrieved from reference TRBV5-1 and TRBJ1-1, is KAGVTQTPRYLIKTRGQQVTLSCSPISGHRSVSWYQQTPGQGLQFLFEYFSETQRNKGNFPGRFSGRQFSNSRSEMNVSTLELGDSALYLCASSPPDRVGTEAFFGQGTRLTVV.